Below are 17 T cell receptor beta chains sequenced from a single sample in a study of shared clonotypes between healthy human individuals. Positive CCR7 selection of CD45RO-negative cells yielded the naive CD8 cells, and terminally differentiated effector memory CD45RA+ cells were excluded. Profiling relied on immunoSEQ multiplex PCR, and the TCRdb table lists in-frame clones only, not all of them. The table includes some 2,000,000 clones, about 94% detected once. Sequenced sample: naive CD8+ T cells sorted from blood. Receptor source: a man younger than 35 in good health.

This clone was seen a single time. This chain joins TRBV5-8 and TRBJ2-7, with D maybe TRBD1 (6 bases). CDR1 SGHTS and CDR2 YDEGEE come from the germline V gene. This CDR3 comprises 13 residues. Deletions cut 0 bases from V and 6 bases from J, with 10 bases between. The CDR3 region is CASSLEGGAEQYF. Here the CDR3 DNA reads TGTGCCAGCAGCTTGGAAGGGGGTGCCGAGCAGTACTTC. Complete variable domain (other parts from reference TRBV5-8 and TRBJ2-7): EAGVTQSPTHLIKTRGQQATLRCSPISGHTSVYWYQQALGLGLQFLLWYDEGEERNRGNFPPRFSGRQFPNYSSELNVNALELEDSALYLCASSLEGGAEQYFGPGTRLTVT.

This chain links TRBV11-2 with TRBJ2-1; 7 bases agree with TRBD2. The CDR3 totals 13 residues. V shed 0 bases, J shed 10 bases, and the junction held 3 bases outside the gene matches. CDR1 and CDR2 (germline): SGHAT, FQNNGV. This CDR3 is CASSLDVGGEQFF. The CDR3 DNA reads TGTGCCAGCAGCTTAGATGTGGGGGGGGAGCAGTTCTTC.

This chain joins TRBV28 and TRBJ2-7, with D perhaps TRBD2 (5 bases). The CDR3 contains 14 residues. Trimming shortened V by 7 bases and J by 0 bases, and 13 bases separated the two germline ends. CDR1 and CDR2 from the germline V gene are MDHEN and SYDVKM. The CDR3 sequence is CASTGGWYSYEQYF. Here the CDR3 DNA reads TGTGCCAGCACTGGCGGGTGGTACTCCTACGAGCAGTACTTC.

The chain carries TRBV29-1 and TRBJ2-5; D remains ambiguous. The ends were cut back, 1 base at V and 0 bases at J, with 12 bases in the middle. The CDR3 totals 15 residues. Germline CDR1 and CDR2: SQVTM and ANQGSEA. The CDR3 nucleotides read TGCAGCGTTGAAGGATTAACATTGTACCAAGAGACCCAGTACTTC. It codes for CSVEGLTLYQETQYF.

CDR3 coding DNA: TGTGCCTGGAGTGTAGACACAGATACGCAGTATTTT. Protein: CAWSVDTDTQYF. The genes are TRBV30 and TRBJ2-3; the D is unclear. V was cut by 0 bases and J by 2 bases, with 3 bases left in between. The germline V gene has CDR1 GTSNPN and CDR2 SVGIG (reference sequence). The CDR3 has 12 residues.

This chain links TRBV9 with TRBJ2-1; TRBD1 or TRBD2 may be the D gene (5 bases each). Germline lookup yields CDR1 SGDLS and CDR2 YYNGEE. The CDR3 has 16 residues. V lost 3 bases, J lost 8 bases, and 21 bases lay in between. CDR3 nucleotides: TGTGCCAGCAGCGCGTCCCGGGGCGCCGTTCGAGATGAGCAGTTCTTC. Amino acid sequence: CASSASRGAVRDEQFF.

The CDR3 region is CASSSPPTRRETQYF. CDR3 sequence (DNA): TGTGCCAGCAGTTCACCACCGACCCGGAGGGAGACCCAGTACTTC. V is TRBV6-6 and J is TRBJ2-5; possibly TRBD2 for D (5 bases). The CDR3 spans 15 residues. Germline lookup yields CDR1 MNHNY and CDR2 SVGAGI (reference sequence). Trimming stripped 4 bases from V and 5 bases from J, with 17 bases between.

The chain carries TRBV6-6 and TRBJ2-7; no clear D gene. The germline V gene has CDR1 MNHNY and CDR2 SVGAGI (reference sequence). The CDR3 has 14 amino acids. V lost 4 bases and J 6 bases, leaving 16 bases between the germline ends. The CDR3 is CASSSAEGVPEQYF. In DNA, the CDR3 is TGTGCCAGCAGTTCGGCAGAAGGAGTACCCGAGCAGTACTTC.

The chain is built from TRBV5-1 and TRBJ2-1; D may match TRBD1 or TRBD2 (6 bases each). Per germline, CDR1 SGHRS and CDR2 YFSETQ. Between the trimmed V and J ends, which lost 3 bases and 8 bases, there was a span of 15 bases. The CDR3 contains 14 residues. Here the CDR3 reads CASSSEGGLHEQFF. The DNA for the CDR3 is TGCGCCAGCAGCTCAGAGGGGGGCCTTCATGAGCAGTTCTTC.

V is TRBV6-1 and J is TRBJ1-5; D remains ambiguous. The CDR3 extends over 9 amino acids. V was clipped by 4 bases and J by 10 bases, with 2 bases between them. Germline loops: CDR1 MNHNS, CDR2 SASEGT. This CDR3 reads CASSVPQHF. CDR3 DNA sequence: TGTGCCAGCAGTGTCCCCCAGCATTTT.

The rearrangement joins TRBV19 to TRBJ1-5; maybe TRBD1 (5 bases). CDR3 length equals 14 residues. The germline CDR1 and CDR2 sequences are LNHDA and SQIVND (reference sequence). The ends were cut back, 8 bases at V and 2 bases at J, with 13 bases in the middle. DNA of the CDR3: TGTGCCAGTTGGGACCCATGGGGCAATCAGCCCCAGCATTTT. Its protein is CASWDPWGNQPQHF.

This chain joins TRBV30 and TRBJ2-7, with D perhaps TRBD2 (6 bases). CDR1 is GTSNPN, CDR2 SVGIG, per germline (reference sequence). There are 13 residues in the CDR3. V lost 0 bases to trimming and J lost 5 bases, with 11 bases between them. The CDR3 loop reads CAWSVGWGDEQYF. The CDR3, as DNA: TGTGCCTGGAGTGTTGGTTGGGGGGACGAGCAGTACTTC.

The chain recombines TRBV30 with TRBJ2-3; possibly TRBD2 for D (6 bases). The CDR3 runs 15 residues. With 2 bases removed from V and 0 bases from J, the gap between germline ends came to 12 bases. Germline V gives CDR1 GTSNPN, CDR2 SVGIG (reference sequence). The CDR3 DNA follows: TGTGCCTGGAGTCTCTGGGGGACTAGCACAGATACGCAGTATTTT. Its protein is CAWSLWGTSTDTQYF. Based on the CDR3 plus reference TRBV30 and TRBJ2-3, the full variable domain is SQTIHQWPATLVQPVGSPLSLECTVEGTSNPNLYWYRQAAGRGLQLLFYSVGIGQISSEVPQNLSASRPQDRQFILSSKKLLLSDSGFYLCAWSLWGTSTDTQYFGPGTRLTVL.

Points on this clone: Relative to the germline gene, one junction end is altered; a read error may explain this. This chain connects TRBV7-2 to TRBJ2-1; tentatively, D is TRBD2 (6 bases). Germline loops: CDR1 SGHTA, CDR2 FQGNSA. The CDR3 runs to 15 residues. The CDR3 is CASRLDQAGYNEQFF. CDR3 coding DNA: TGTGCCAGCAGGTTAGACCAAGCGGGCTACAATGAGCAGTTCTTC.

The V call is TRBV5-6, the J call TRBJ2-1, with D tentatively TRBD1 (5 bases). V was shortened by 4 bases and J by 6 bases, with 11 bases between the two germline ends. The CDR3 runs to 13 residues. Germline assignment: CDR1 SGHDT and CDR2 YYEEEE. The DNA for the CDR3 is TGTGCCAGCAGCCTTCAGGGTGGCAATGAGCAGTTCTTC. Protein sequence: CASSLQGGNEQFF.

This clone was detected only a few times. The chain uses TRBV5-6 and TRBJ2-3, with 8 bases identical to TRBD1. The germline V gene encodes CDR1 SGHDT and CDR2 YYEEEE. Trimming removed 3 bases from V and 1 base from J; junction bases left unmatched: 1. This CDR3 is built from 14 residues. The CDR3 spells CASSSTGGTDTQYF. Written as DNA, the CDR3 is TGTGCCAGCAGCTCGACAGGGGGCACAGATACGCAGTATTTT.

CDR3: CASSQAHYEQYF. Here the CDR3 DNA reads TGTGCCAGCAGTCAGGCTCACTACGAGCAGTACTTC. The V and J genes are TRBV2 and TRBJ2-7; D uncertain. The germline gives CDR1 SNHLY, CDR2 FYNNEI. With 5 bases removed from V and 3 bases from J, the gap between germline ends came to 8 bases. The CDR3 loop spans 12 amino acids.